This record covers a single T cell receptor beta chain. The antigen this receptor binds is unknown. No much larger clonotype is one base removed from it; base qualities were not supplied. Reading the germline V gene gives CDR1 SGHVS and CDR2 FNYEAQ. V was cut back by 0 bases and J by 4 bases, leaving a gap of 15 bases between them. The CDR3 spans 16 residues, from the cysteine through the phenylalanine. The kept DNA is CDR3 alone, 48 bases in frame from the first base. This specimen belongs to a study of graft-versus-host responses after intestinal transplantation (dated by TCRdb to the early 2020s). With regard to the full study: The transplants that recipients received were multivisceral, liver-intestinal, or isolated intestinal. The cohort enrolled 24 intestinal transplant recipients, one of whom was a retransplant, and 3 patients without pretransplant specimens were excluded. Alloreactive clones were identified by sequencing pre-transplant mixed lymphocyte reaction products and comparing these products with unstimulated pre-transplant donor and recipient T cells. After intestinal transplantation, graft-versus-host and host-versus-graft alloreactive T cell clones were followed in the graft, circulation and bone marrow using bulk TCR-beta CDR3 sequencing. Every recipient was given anti-thymocyte globulin induction, then maintenance tacrolimus and steroids for around three years. A peak of at least 4% donor T cells among recipient peripheral blood mononuclear cells was the definition used for donor T cell macrochimerism. Samples from a few later patients were sequenced in-house on an Illumina MiSeq with MiXCR processing rather than by the commercial service. The paper as a whole reports these results and caveats: Early after transplant, declines in HvG clones were associated with peak levels of circulating GvH clones. In patients with donor T cell macrochimerism, the allografts had high GvH to HvG T cell clonal ratios. GvH clones turned up in recipient bone marrow, with some appearing earlier in ileal mucosa or blood, a pattern consistent with an intestinal mucosal origin. Conclusions were limited by the relatively low number and heterogeneity of intestinal transplant patients.

Explained via the paper, the time point label denotes: cells obtained before transplantation from donor or recipient. CD3+CD4+ and CD3+CD8+ populations were FACS-sorted from unstimulated pre-transplant donor and recipient cells taken from spleen or lymph nodes. Receptor libraries were prepared by the immunoSEQ multiplex PCR assay. For most patients, genomic DNA was isolated with the Qiagen DNeasy Blood and Tissue Kit and sent frozen to Adaptive Biotechnologies for TCR sequencing. For most patients, high-throughput TCR-beta CDR3 sequencing of genomic DNA was performed by Adaptive Biotechnologies. The study's own analysis went as follows. Adaptive's ImmunoSEQ software was the source of the TCR sequencing data for about 18 patients, while three other patients were processed with MiXCR and VDJtools. To correct CD4 versus CD8 sorting errors, sequences present in both subsets at a frequency ratio below 5:1 were removed. CDR3 nucleotide sequences shared between donor and recipient were removed because their origin could not be assigned. To be classed as alloreactive, a clone needed at least 2-fold expansion over unstimulated cells and a minimum CFSE-low frequency of 0.002% (template counts) or 0.001% (read counts). Clones were considered mappable if detected in sequenced pre-transplant spleen, lymph node, or MLR CFSE-low populations of the donor or recipient. The cumulative frequency of alloreactive clones was calculated as a percentage of all sequences, weighted by copy number. Held by TCRdb, this immuneACCESS table contains in-frame sequences only and omits some clones. Under half of the omission traces to an unresolved V gene where checked; the cause of the rest is unknown. V, J and clone size reflect that table, while D and trimming were determined from the DNA. Recorded for this sample are roughly 120,000 clones; roughly 95% of them occurred a single time. 0.4% to 0.55% of the sample is held by the ten biggest clonotypes.

The rearranged segments are TRBV7-6 and TRBJ2-5; TRBD1 is perhaps the D gene, given 5 matching bases. Sequenced material: unstimulated CD8+ T cells sorted from spleen or lymph node cells, taken before intestinal transplant. The receptor was isolated from a human donor who received an intestinal transplant. The DNA sequence follows: TGTGCCAGCAGCTTAGCGCTGGATGGCAGGGCAGAGACCCAGTACTTC. Its coded protein is CASSLALDGRAETQYF.